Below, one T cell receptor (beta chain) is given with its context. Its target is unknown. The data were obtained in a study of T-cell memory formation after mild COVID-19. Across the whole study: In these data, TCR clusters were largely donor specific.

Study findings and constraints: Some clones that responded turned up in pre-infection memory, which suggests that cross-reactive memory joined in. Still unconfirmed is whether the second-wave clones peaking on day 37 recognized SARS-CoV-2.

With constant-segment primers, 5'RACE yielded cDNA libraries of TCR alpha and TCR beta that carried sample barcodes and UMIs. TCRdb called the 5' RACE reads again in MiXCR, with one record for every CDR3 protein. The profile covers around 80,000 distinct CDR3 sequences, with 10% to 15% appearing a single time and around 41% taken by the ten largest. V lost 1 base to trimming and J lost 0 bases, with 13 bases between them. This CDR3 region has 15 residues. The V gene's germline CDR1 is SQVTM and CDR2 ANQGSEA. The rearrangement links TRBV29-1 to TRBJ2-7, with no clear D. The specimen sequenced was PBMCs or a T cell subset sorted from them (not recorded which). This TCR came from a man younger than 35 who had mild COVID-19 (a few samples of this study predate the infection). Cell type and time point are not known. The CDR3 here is CSVEGAHPNSYEQYF. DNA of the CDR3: TGCAGCGTTGAAGGGGCCCACCCGAACTCCTACGAGCAGTACTTC.